This T cell receptor beta chain is drawn from a study of blood T cell repertoires in COVID-19. Study information: Acute-phase and convalescent COVID-19 samples originated in the United States, Italy and Spain. Nucleic acid was either cDNA or gDNA, and it came from T cells, B-cell-depleted T cells, or PBMCs.

The method was immunoSEQ multiplex PCR; TCRdb's version includes in-frame clones alone and lacks a portion of them. The sample carries roughly 250,000 clones, 88% recorded once. The source of this sequence is a man aged 55 to 69 who had recovered from COVID-19. The sequencing input was peripheral blood.

Here the CDR3 reads CAFLGQGDEKLFF. In DNA form, the CDR3 reads TGCGCCTTCCTCGGACAGGGGGATGAAAAACTGTTTTTT. The V and J genes are TRBV23-1 and TRBJ1-4; TRBD1 agrees at 10 bases. TRBV23-1 falls under the ORF class, with uncertain function. This CDR3 has 13 amino acids. V lost 11 bases and J lost 6; bases outside the gene matches: 6.